This record covers a single T cell receptor beta chain. The CDR3 totals 14 residues. Trimming cost V 0 bases and J 4 bases, with 6 bases left between them. Germline V gene lookup returns CDR1 MGHRA and CDR2 YSYEKL. The data derive from a study of blood T cell repertoires in COVID-19. Overall study: The United States, Italy and Spain supplied acute and convalescent COVID-19 samples. PBMCs, B-cell-depleted T cells, or T cells were the source of the cDNA or gDNA that made up the material.

In the authors' workflow: Amplifying reference gene primers gave estimates of nucleated cell counts. Only in-frame clones appear in the TCRdb table, and some are missing; sequencing was by immunoSEQ multiplex PCR. V and J calls and clone size are copied from that table; D and trimming were computed from the DNA. The sample lists about 360,000 clones, around nine tenths occurring once. The sequenced material came from peripheral blood. The source of this sequence is a human donor in a cohort sampled during active COVID-19. The chain employs TRBV4-1 and TRBJ2-2; D remains ambiguous. In DNA, the CDR3 is TGCGCCAGCAGCCAAGATCCAGGCACCGGGGAGCTGTTTTTT. Its protein is CASSQDPGTGELFF.